This TCR beta chain was sequenced in a study of blood T cell repertoires in COVID-19. The V end was cut by 4 bases, the J end by 0 bases, with 13 bases between. Germline V CDR1 and CDR2: SNHLY, FYNNEI. The CDR3 runs 16 residues. The data were produced by immunoSEQ multiplex PCR, yet TCRdb's version contains in-frame clones alone and is incomplete. The sample shows roughly 95,000 clones, roughly 86% of them seen only once. The sequence came from a man aged 45-65 years with active or convalescent COVID-19. The sample consisted of peripheral blood. The J gene is TRBJ1-5, the V gene TRBV2; D is ambiguous. The CDR3 DNA reads TGTGCCAGCAGTGCCGTCGGCGGTAATAGCAATCAGCCCCAGCATTTT. Translation gives CASSAVGGNSNQPQHF.